Below are 29 T cell receptor beta chains sequenced from a single sample in a study of blood T cells in healthy people across ages. PCR was performed a second time for roughly 6 to 12 cycles using a sample-barcoded 5' primer and a J-beta primer mix. One entry per CDR3 protein, called by TCRdb with MiXCR from the 5' RACE reads. In the table there are some 760,000 distinct CDR3 sequences, about 25% of which are singletons. This sample was shared with a second study, whose subject was T cells of mothers and their children.

Material: blood. These receptors all come from a boy younger than 18 in good health.

This clonotype was seen a few times. The chain uses TRBV29-1 and TRBJ1-4; D is undetermined. V shed 8 bases and J shed 8 bases, with 12 bases lying between them. The germline CDR1 and CDR2 sequences are SQVTM and ANQGSEA. This CDR3 has 11 amino acids. The CDR3 bases are TGCAGCATGAGCCTGGGCGAAAAACTGTTTTTT. This sequence encodes CSMSLGEKLFF.

This clonotype was seen only a few times. The chain is built from TRBV12-3 or TRBV12-4 and TRBJ2-1; the D is unclear. The last part of the DNA fits TRBJ2-7 better; the J call may be wrong. The CDR3 is 13 residues long. The CDR3 nucleotides are TGTGCCAGCAGGTCCCTAATAACCTACGAGCAGTACTTC. Its protein product is CASRSLITYEQYF.

In regard to this clonotype: An end of the junction does not agree with germline; a read error may underlie this. The V and J genes are TRBV3-1 and TRBJ1-6, with a weak D call TRBD1 (5 bases). CDR1 LGHDT and CDR2 YNNKEL come from the germline V gene (reference sequence). The CDR3 totals 13 residues. CDR3 sequence: CASSQDFWAGLYF. The DNA for the CDR3 is TGTGCCAGCAGCCAAGATTTTTGGGCAGGGCTCTACTTT.

This clonotype was recorded a few times. The chain carries TRBV11-1 and TRBJ2-2; D is uncertain. CDR3 size: 15 residues. Trimming stripped 1 base from V and 4 bases from J, with 10 bases between. Per the germline V gene, CDR1 is SGHAT and CDR2 is FQDESV (reference sequence). CDR3 sequence: CASSLERVLTGELFF. Written as DNA, the CDR3 is TGTGCCAGCAGCTTAGAAAGGGTTCTCACCGGGGAGCTGTTTTTT.

The J gene is TRBJ2-7, the V gene TRBV29-1, with 10 bases aligning to TRBD2. From germline, CDR1 is SQVTM and CDR2 ANQGSEA. The ends lost 0 bases at V and 3 bases at J; junction bases unmatched: 11. This CDR3 contains 17 residues. This chain's CDR3 is CSVEESSGGMPVYEQYF. CDR3 nucleotides: TGCAGCGTTGAAGAAAGTAGCGGGGGGATGCCAGTCTACGAGCAGTACTTC.

The chain links TRBV5-1 to TRBJ2-1; 9 positions agree with TRBD2. CDR1 SGHRS and CDR2 YFSETQ come from the germline V gene. The CDR3 runs 16 residues. After removal of 0 bases from V and 6 bases from J, the junction contained 7 bases not matched to a gene. The CDR3: CASSLDRGLAPNEQFF. As DNA, the CDR3 is TGCGCCAGCAGCTTGGATAGGGGACTAGCCCCCAATGAGCAGTTCTTC.

The V gene is TRBV5-1, the J gene TRBJ2-7, with 10 positions matching TRBD1. V dropped 4 bases and J dropped 4; count of bases not matched to a gene: 14. CDR3 length: 17 residues. The germline gives CDR1 SGHRS, CDR2 YFSETQ. CDR3 nucleotides: TGCGCCAGCAGCAAAAACATACCGGGACAGGGGAAGTACGAGCAGTACTTC. This sequence encodes CASSKNIPGQGKYEQYF.

The V and J genes are TRBV6-5 and TRBJ2-4, with D uncertain. V was shortened by 2 bases and J by 0 bases, with 14 bases between the two germline ends. Germline V CDR1 and CDR2: MNHEY, SVGAGI. This CDR3 comprises 17 residues. For the CDR3, the DNA is TGTGCCAGCAGTTACATGTCTAGGGATTCAGCCAAAAACATTCAGTACTTC. This encodes CASSYMSRDSAKNIQYF.

The chain uses TRBV20-1 and TRBJ2-1; D ambiguous. Per germline, CDR1 DFQATT and CDR2 SNEGSKA (reference sequence). The V and J ends lost 3 bases and 8 bases respectively, with 11 bases between them. This CDR3 comprises 12 residues. In nucleotides, the CDR3 is TGCAGTGCTAGGCCTCATTTCGATGAGCAGTTCTTC. Amino acids: CSARPHFDEQFF.

About this clonotype: Lacking the conserved final phenylalanine or tryptophan, this CDR3 likely reflects a read error. V is TRBV20-1 and J is TRBJ2-7; 7 positions agree with TRBD2. From germline, CDR1 is DFQATT and CDR2 SNEGSKA (reference sequence). The CDR3 extends over 15 amino acids. The DNA of the CDR3 is TGCAGTGCCAGAGTCCACAGCGGGGCTCCCTACGAGCAGTACCTC. It codes for CSARVHSGAPYEQYL.

This sequence joins TRBV28 and TRBJ2-7; tentative D call: TRBD2 (6 bases). Deletions cut 7 bases from V and 2 bases from J, with 18 bases between. The CDR3 loop spans 15 amino acids. CDR1 is MDHEN and CDR2 is SYDVKM in the germline V gene. The CDR3 loop reads CASTSHSGIAYEQYF. DNA for the CDR3: TGTGCCAGCACCTCACATAGCGGAATAGCCTACGAGCAGTACTTC.

This chain connects TRBV5-1 to TRBJ1-1; D perhaps matches TRBD1 (5 bases). CDR1 is SGHRS and CDR2 is YFSETQ in the germline V gene. The CDR3 extends over 16 amino acids. V gave up 0 bases and J gave up 2 bases, with 14 bases separating them. CDR3 loop: CASSLGGVGGNTEAFF. DNA for the CDR3: TGCGCCAGCAGCTTGGGGGGGGTAGGAGGAAACACTGAAGCTTTCTTT.

V is TRBV6-6 and J is TRBJ1-2; possibly TRBD1 for D (6 bases). With 7 bases removed from V and 5 bases from J, the gap between germline ends came to 20 bases. Germline V lookup: CDR1 MNHNY, CDR2 SVGAGI (reference sequence). There are 15 residues in the CDR3. The CDR3 loop is CASITENGTPYGYTF. Here the CDR3 DNA reads TGTGCCAGCATTACCGAGAACGGGACACCTTATGGCTACACCTTC.

In the case of this clonotype: One end of the junction fails to match germline, which may point to a read error. This chain links TRBV7-2 with TRBJ2-3; 7 bases are a match to TRBD2. This CDR3 has 16 residues. The germline V gene has CDR1 SGHTA and CDR2 FQGNSA. CDR3 bases: TGCGCCAGCAGCTTAGTGGTCTTGGCGGGAGCAGATACGCAGTATTTT. It translates to CASSLVVLAGADTQYF.

The chain couples TRBV20-1 to TRBJ1-2; tentatively, D is TRBD1 (6 bases). This CDR3 contains 13 residues. Germline CDR1 DFQATT, CDR2 SNEGSKA (reference sequence). The germline V and J ends were trimmed by 5 bases and 0 bases, with 10 bases remaining between them. Written as DNA, the CDR3 is TGCAGTGCTCCCCGGACAGCTAACTATGGCTACACCTTC. Protein product: CSAPRTANYGYTF.

The J gene is TRBJ2-2, the V gene TRBV12-3 or TRBV12-4; TRBD1 aligns across 8 bases. There are 16 residues in the CDR3. J lost 5 bases, V lost 5 bases, and 10 bases had no gene match. The CDR3 sequence is CASSPPRTGWTGELFF. In nucleotides, the CDR3 is TGTGCCAGCAGTCCCCCCCGGACAGGGTGGACCGGGGAGCTGTTTTTT.

The chain joins TRBV18 to TRBJ1-4, with D maybe TRBD1 (5 bases). The ends were cut back, 1 base at V and 0 bases at J, with 9 bases in the middle. The CDR3 is made up of 16 amino acids. Germline V gene data show CDR1 as KGHSH and CDR2 as LQKENI. CDR3: CASSPRGDATNEKLFF. The DNA for the CDR3 is TGTGCCAGCTCACCACGAGGGGATGCAACTAATGAAAAACTGTTTTTT. The full variable domain, completed using reference TRBV18 and TRBJ1-4, is NAGVMQNPRHLVRRRGQEARLRCSPMKGHSHVYWYRQLPEEGLKFMVYLQKENIIDESGMPKERFSAEFPKEGPSILRIQQVVRGDSAAYFCASSPRGDATNEKLFFGSGTQLSVL.

V gene TRBV19 combines with J gene TRBJ2-1; D may be TRBD2 (5 bases). Germline lookup yields CDR1 LNHDA and CDR2 SQIVND (reference sequence). Trimming removed 1 base from V and 4 bases from J, with 11 bases in between. This CDR3 has 15 amino acids. This chain's CDR3 is CASSIAPRGYNEQFF. The CDR3 region has the DNA TGTGCCAGTAGTATAGCCCCGAGAGGGTACAATGAGCAGTTCTTC.

The chain employs TRBV20-1 and TRBJ2-4, with TRBD1 matching over 7 bases. CDR3 length: 15 residues. V shed 7 bases and J 2 bases; nucleotides not matched to a gene: 11. Germline CDR1 reads DFQATT; CDR2 reads SNEGSKA (reference sequence). CDR3 nucleotide sequence: TGCAGTGGAGTAGACAGGGAGTCGTCCAAAAACATTCAGTACTTC. It codes for CSGVDRESSKNIQYF.

Of note for this clonotype: An end of the junction differs from the germline gene, which may be a read error. The gene calls are TRBV4-1 and TRBJ2-3; D call uncertain. The CDR3 length is 15 residues. Germline V CDR1 and CDR2: MGHRA, YSYEKL. The CDR3 DNA reads TGCGTCAGCAGCCAAGATTGGGGTAGCACAGATACGCAGTATTTT. This encodes CVSSQDWGSTDTQYF.

The chain employs TRBV25-1 and TRBJ2-5; 9 bases line up with TRBD1. Germline CDR1 and CDR2: MGHDK and SYGVNS. V lost 2 bases, J lost 5 bases, and 9 bases stayed unmatched. CDR3 size: 16 residues. CDR3 residues: CASSERTGQGRETQYF. The CDR3 DNA is TGTGCCAGCAGTGAAAGGACGGGACAGGGAAGGGAGACCCAGTACTTC.

The rearrangement joins TRBV6-6 to TRBJ1-6, with TRBD1 identical over 10 bases. V was clipped by 6 bases and J by 6 bases; unmatched bases: 5. Germline values: CDR1 MNHNY, CDR2 SVGAGI (reference sequence). CDR3 size: 15 residues. CDR3: CASRDWDRGNSPLHF. CDR3 DNA: TGTGCCAGCAGAGACTGGGACAGGGGTAATTCACCCCTCCACTTT.

A word on this clonotype: Sequence at one end of the junction differs from germline and may be a read error. V usage is TRBV3-1 and J usage is TRBJ2-5, with 9 bases lining up with TRBD2. Germline V gene sequence: CDR1 LGHDT, CDR2 YNNKEL (reference sequence). This CDR3 spans 15 amino acids. DNA for the CDR3: TGTGCCAGCAGTCAAGCCCTAGCGGGGACAGAGACCCAGTACTTC. Protein: CASSQALAGTETQYF.

The J gene is TRBJ2-5, the V gene TRBV7-2; D ambiguous. Looked up from germline, CDR1 is SGHTA and CDR2 is FQGNSA. With 2 bases removed from V and 3 bases from J, the gap between germline ends came to 13 bases. This CDR3 is 15 amino acids long. The CDR3 bases are TGTGCCAGCAGCTTAATGTTTAGGGTGGAAGAGACCCAGTACTTC. This sequence encodes CASSLMFRVEETQYF.

This clonotype appeared a few times. The chain couples TRBV20-1 to TRBJ1-2; the D is unclear. CDR3 size: 12 residues. The V and J ends lost 3 bases and 6 bases respectively, with 11 bases between them. Germline CDR1 DFQATT, CDR2 SNEGSKA (reference sequence). In DNA, the CDR3 is TGCAGTGCTAGTCCCCCACCCCATGGCTACACCTTC. Protein sequence: CSASPPPHGYTF.

Concerning this clonotype itself: Germline is not matched at one junction end, which may reflect a read error. V and J are TRBV7-2 and TRBJ2-5; D gene uncertain. TRBJ2-7 matches the DNA end more closely, so the J call is doubtful. This CDR3 spans 11 amino acids. Germline V gene lookup returns CDR1 SGHTA and CDR2 FQGNSA. The CDR3 protein is CACSFTYEQYF. The CDR3 nucleotides are TGTGCCTGCAGCTTTACCTACGAGCAGTACTTC.

This clonotype occurred a few times. V gene TRBV6-5 combines with J gene TRBJ2-7; D may correspond to TRBD1 or TRBD2 (5 bases each). CDR3 size: 14 residues. From germline, CDR1 is MNHEY and CDR2 SVGAGI. V was trimmed by 5 bases and J by 3 bases, leaving 14 bases between them. The CDR3 bases are TGTGCCAGCAGTGCCCCGGGGACGGACTACGAGCAGTACTTC. Its protein is CASSAPGTDYEQYF.

This clonotype was detected once. The chain has TRBV9 and TRBJ2-1, with D perhaps matching TRBD2 (7 bases). The V end lost 2 bases, the J end lost 5 bases, and 14 bases lay between the germline ends. Looked up from germline, CDR1 is SGDLS and CDR2 is YYNGEE. CDR3 length: 15 residues. Written as DNA, the CDR3 is TGTGCCAGCAGCGTTTCGGGGGGCAACCACAATGAGCAGTTCTTC. Amino acids: CASSVSGGNHNEQFF. The variable domain in full, with the rest retrieved from reference TRBV9 and TRBJ2-1, is DSGVTQTPKHLITATGQRVTLRCSPRSGDLSVYWYQQSLDQGLQFLIQYYNGEERAKGNILERFSAQQFPDLHSELNLSSLELGDSALYFCASSVSGGNHNEQFFGPGTRLTVL.

V gene TRBV9 combines with J gene TRBJ1-1; D unresolved. Trimming cost V 3 bases and J 7 bases, with 19 bases left between them. The CDR3 totals 15 residues. From germline, CDR1 is SGDLS and CDR2 YYNGEE. The CDR3 reads CASSAAPHLSYEAFF. For the CDR3, the DNA is TGTGCCAGCAGCGCCGCCCCCCATCTGAGTTATGAAGCTTTCTTT.